A selection of T cell receptor beta chains follows, all from one sample in a study of blood T cell repertoires in COVID-19. Measured with immunoSEQ multiplex PCR; TCRdb has only the in-frame clones, and not every one. The sample has 150,000 to 200,000 clones, more than 80% seen once. The sample consisted of peripheral blood. The origin of the receptors is a man in his forties or fifties with acute or convalescent COVID-19. The CDR3 runs from the conserved cysteine through the conserved F or W. A D gene is named only where the DNA matches it firmly. Part of the rows lack a size; the others show once, few, many or a class for expanded clones.

-,TRBJ2-4,TRBD1,TRBV6-5,TGTGCCAGCAGTTACTCGCAGGGGGCGCGGGGCATTCAGTACTTC,CASSYSQGARGIQYF
-,TRBJ1-3,-,TRBV6-2/TRBV6-3,TGTGCCAGCAGTTACACAGGATCTGGAAACACCATATATTTT,CASSYTGSGNTIYF
-,TRBJ2-1,-,TRBV5-4,TGTGCCAGCAGCTTGGGGCTAGCCACAAATGAGCAGTTCTTC,CASSLGLATNEQFF
once,TRBJ1-1,-,TRBV7-3,TGTGCCAGCAGCTTAAGCGGTTCGAACACTGAAGCTTTCTTT,CASSLSGSNTEAFF
-,TRBJ2-3,TRBD1,TRBV11-2,TGTGCCAGCAGCTTATTGGGACAGGGGGCCGGTGATACGCAGTATTTT,CASSLLGQGAGDTQYF
-,TRBJ1-1,-,TRBV19,TGTGCCAGTACCCTGCTTAAGGGGGAAGCTTTCTTT,CASTLLKGEAFF
-,TRBJ2-1,TRBD2,TRBV4-1,TGCGCCAGCAGCCAAGCGGGACTAGCCAACAATGAGCAGTTCTTC,CASSQAGLANNEQFF
-,TRBJ1-6,-,TRBV7-2,TGTGCCAGCAGCTTAGATGGGGGGGATTACGCACCCCTCCACTTT,CASSLDGGDYAPLHF
-,TRBJ1-6,TRBD1,TRBV28,TGTGCCAGCAGGGGACAGGGGGCGCCTTCACCCCTCCACTTT,CASRGQGAPSPLHF
-,TRBJ2-3,-,TRBV18,TGTGCCAGCTCACTAGCTGCCTCCCATACGCAGTATTTT,CASSLAASHTQYF
-,TRBJ1-1,TRBD1,TRBV28,TGTGCCAGCAGCTTAGGGGGCGCGGCCGCTGAAGCTTTCTTT,CASSLGGAAAEAFF
-,TRBJ2-1,-,TRBV27,TGTGCCAGCAGTTTATCGAGGCTCGCGGGCGATGAGCAGTTCTTC,CASSLSRLAGDEQFF
-,TRBJ2-3,-,TRBV28,TGTGCCAGCAGCCTATATGAGGATACGCAGTATTTT,CASSLYEDTQYF
once,TRBJ2-2,-,TRBV27,TGTGCCAGCAGTCCACAGGGAGCTACACGAACCGGGGAGCTGTTTTTT,CASSPQGATRTGELFF
few,TRBJ1-1,TRBD1,TRBV28,TGTGCCAGCAGTACTGGACAGGAAACATCCGGGACTGAAGCTTTCTTT,CASSTGQETSGTEAFF
-,TRBJ1-1,-,TRBV7-3,TGTGCCAGCAGCCCACTAAGCCGGAGCACTGAAGCTTTCTTT,CASSPLSRSTEAFF
-,TRBJ1-1,-,TRBV6-5,TGTGCCAGCAGCCCCTTAGGGGGTACTGAAGCTTTCTTT,CASSPLGGTEAFF
-,TRBJ2-1,-,TRBV11-2,TGTGCCAGCAGCTACCAGCGCCATGAGCAGTTCTTC,CASSYQRHEQFF
-,TRBJ1-1,-,TRBV6-2/TRBV6-3,TGTGCCAGCAGTTACTGGGGCAGGATGAACACTGAAGCTTTCTTT,CASSYWGRMNTEAFF
-,TRBJ2-6,TRBD2,TRBV6-2/TRBV6-3,TGTGCCAGCAGCCGCAACCGGGCGGGGGCTGGGGCCAACGTCCTGACTTTC,CASSRNRAGAGANVLTF
-,TRBJ1-1,-,TRBV4-3,TGCGCCAGCAGCCAAGGAGGGAGGAACACTGAAGCTTTCTTT,CASSQGGRNTEAFF
-,TRBJ2-7,TRBD2,TRBV7-9,TGTGCCAGCAGCCTTAGCGGGAGTTACTACGAGCAGTACTTC,CASSLSGSYYEQYF
-,TRBJ2-3,TRBD2,TRBV5-4,TGTGCCAGCAGCTCGCTCGGGACTAGCGCTACAGATACGCAGTATTTT,CASSSLGTSATDTQYF
once,TRBJ2-4,-,TRBV30,TGTGCCTGGAGTCACGCCTTACTAGCCAACATTCAGTACTTC,CAWSHALLANIQYF
-,TRBJ2-5,TRBD2,TRBV9,TGTGCCAGCAGCGTAGGGGCTAGCGGGGGGCAAGAGACCCAGTACTTC,CASSVGASGGQETQYF
-,TRBJ1-2,TRBD1,TRBV19,TGTGCCAGTAGTATTCGGACAGGGGCTGGCTACACCTTC,CASSIRTGAGYTF
-,TRBJ1-1,TRBD1,TRBV28,TGTGCCAGCCGGACAGGGGGCACTGAAGCTTTCTTT,CASRTGGTEAFF
-,TRBJ2-1,TRBD2,TRBV5-4,TGTGCCAGCAGCAGAGCGGGAGGGCCTTACAATGAGCAGTTCTTC,CASSRAGGPYNEQFF
-,TRBJ1-5,-,TRBV3-1/TRBV3-2,TGTGCCAGCAGCCAAGAATTAAGAGTGGGGGCGGGCAATCAGCCCCAGCATTTT,CASSQELRVGAGNQPQHF
-,TRBJ2-5,-,TRBV21-1,TGTGCCAGCAGCAAAAGGACAGGGATAGAGACCCAGTACTTC,CASSKRTGIETQYF